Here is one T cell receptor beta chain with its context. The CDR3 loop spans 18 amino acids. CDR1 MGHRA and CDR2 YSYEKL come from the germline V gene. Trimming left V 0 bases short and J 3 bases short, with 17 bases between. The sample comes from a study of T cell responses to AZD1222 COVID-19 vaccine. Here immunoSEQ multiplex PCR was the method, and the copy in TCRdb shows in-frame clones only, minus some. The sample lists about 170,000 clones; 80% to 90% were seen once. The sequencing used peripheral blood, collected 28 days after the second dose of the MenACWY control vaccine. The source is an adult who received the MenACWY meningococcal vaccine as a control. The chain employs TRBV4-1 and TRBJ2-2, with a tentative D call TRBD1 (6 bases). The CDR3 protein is CASSQETGLGTYTGELFF. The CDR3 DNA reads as TGCGCCAGCAGCCAAGAAACGGGTTTAGGGACATACACCGGGGAGCTGTTTTTT.